The 14 T cell receptor beta chains below all came from one sample that was sequenced in a study of blood T cell repertoires in COVID-19. The protocol was immunoSEQ multiplex PCR, while the TCRdb copy is restricted to in-frame clones and leaves out a portion. The sample shows 90,000 to 110,000 clones, around 74% of them seen only once. Material: peripheral blood. These receptor sequences come from a woman in her 70s with acute or convalescent COVID-19.

V usage is TRBV7-2 and J usage is TRBJ2-1; a possible D gene is TRBD1 (8 bases). CDR3 length: 15 residues. The germline CDR1 and CDR2 sequences are SGHTA and FQGNSA. V lost 3 bases, J lost 6 bases, and 15 bases lay in between. CDR3 loop: CASSLEDREGNEQFF. The CDR3 DNA is TGTGCCAGCAGCTTGGAGGACAGGGAGGGCAATGAGCAGTTCTTC.

A few counts support this clone. V and J are TRBV18 and TRBJ1-1; 8 bases align to TRBD1. CDR1 and CDR2 (germline): KGHSH, LQKENI. There are 17 residues in the CDR3. Germline trimming cut 3 bases from V and 0 bases from J; bases unmatched to any gene: 9. The CDR3 nucleotides are TGTGCCAGCTCACCGGATGACAGGGGTTCCATGAACACTGAAGCTTTCTTT. Encoded protein: CASSPDDRGSMNTEAFF.

V usage is TRBV9 and J usage is TRBJ2-1, with 7 bases identical to TRBD2. CDR1 is SGDLS and CDR2 is YYNGEE in the germline V gene. V was pared by 0 bases and J by 6 bases, with 3 bases of the junction left unmatched. The CDR3 runs to 14 residues. The CDR3 DNA reads TGTGCCAGCAGCGTAGCCCCTAGCGGCAATGAGCAGTTCTTC. Amino acids: CASSVAPSGNEQFF.

This rearrangement joins TRBV9 to TRBJ1-4; TRBD1 agrees at 10 bases. The CDR3 is made up of 17 amino acids. Per the germline V gene, CDR1 is SGDLS and CDR2 is YYNGEE. The trim removed 2 bases at V and 4 bases at J, leaving 8 bases unmatched. CDR3 nucleotides: TGTGCCAGCAGCGTCGGGGACAGGGGAATACGTAATGAAAAACTGTTTTTT. Protein product: CASSVGDRGIRNEKLFF.

The rearrangement uses TRBV19 and TRBJ2-7, with D unresolved. Trimming stripped 3 bases from V and 2 bases from J, with 8 bases between. The CDR3 is 13 residues long. From germline, CDR1 is LNHDA and CDR2 SQIVND (reference sequence). The CDR3 coding sequence is TGTGCCAGTAGTATCACAGCCACCTACGAGCAGTACTTC. Translation: CASSITATYEQYF.

The J gene is TRBJ2-7, the V gene TRBV5-6; 9 bases are a match to TRBD1. The CDR3 spans 15 residues. Germline CDR1 SGHDT, CDR2 YYEEEE. V dropped 1 base and J dropped 3; count of bases not matched to a gene: 5. CDR3 residues: CASSLTGTGNYEQYF. DNA for the CDR3: TGTGCCAGCAGCTTGACAGGGACAGGGAACTACGAGCAGTACTTC.

The chain uses TRBV5-1 and TRBJ2-2, with 9 bases identical to TRBD1. The V segment lost 2 bases and the J segment 4 bases; nucleotides outside the gene matches: 6. Germline-derived CDR1 and CDR2 are SGHRS and YFSETQ. This CDR3 has 16 amino acids. CDR3 DNA: TGCGCCAGCAGCTTCAAACAGGGGGCGCCCACCGGGGAGCTGTTTTTT. Amino acids: CASSFKQGAPTGELFF.

The genes are TRBV27 and TRBJ1-2; D is perhaps TRBD1 (6 bases). The CDR3 covers 13 residues. Germline V lookup: CDR1 MNHEY, CDR2 SMNVEV (reference sequence). The germline V and J ends were trimmed by 6 bases and 3 bases, with 11 bases remaining between them. The chain's CDR3 is CASRRSGDYGYTF. CDR3 nucleotides: TGTGCCAGCAGGAGATCAGGGGACTATGGCTACACCTTC.

In this sample, this clone turned up many times. This chain joins TRBV11-2 and TRBJ1-5; 11 bases are shared with TRBD1. Trimming took 3 bases from V and 3 from J; bases not matched to a gene: 7. This CDR3 region has 17 residues. Per the germline V gene, CDR1 is SGHAT and CDR2 is FQNNGV. The CDR3: CASSLTGQGAFNQPQHF. The CDR3 DNA follows: TGTGCCAGCAGCTTGACCGGACAGGGGGCCTTCAATCAGCCCCAGCATTTT.

The J gene is TRBJ2-7, the V gene TRBV16; the match to TRBD2 covers 9 bases. After removal of 4 bases from V and 2 bases from J, the junction contained 6 bases not matched to a gene. Germline V gene data show CDR1 as KGHSY and CDR2 as FQNENV. The CDR3 contains 15 residues. The CDR3 protein is CASSRRGGVTYEQYF. DNA of the CDR3: TGTGCCAGCAGCCGCCGCGGGGGGGTAACCTACGAGCAGTACTTC.

This clone was picked up a small number of times. The chain links TRBV30 to TRBJ2-3; D perhaps matches TRBD2 (6 bases). V gave up 6 bases and J gave up 0 bases, with 16 bases separating them. The CDR3 runs to 15 residues. From germline, CDR1 is GTSNPN and CDR2 SVGIG (reference sequence). The chain's CDR3 is CACTAGMASTDTQYF. DNA for the CDR3: TGTGCCTGTACAGCGGGTATGGCTAGCACAGATACGCAGTATTTT.

The chain links TRBV27 to TRBJ2-7; D perhaps matches TRBD1 (6 bases). Trimming removed 4 bases at V and 2 bases at J, with 12 bases between. CDR1 MNHEY and CDR2 SMNVEV come from the germline V gene (reference sequence). The CDR3 runs 14 residues. For the CDR3, the DNA is TGTGCCAGCAGTTCCTTAGACAGGACCTACGAGCAGTACTTC. As protein: CASSSLDRTYEQYF.

This chain connects TRBV6-5 to TRBJ1-1, with TRBD1 matching 7 bases. This CDR3 is built from 15 residues. Looked up from germline, CDR1 is MNHEY and CDR2 is SVGAGI. V trimming: 6 bases; J trimming: 6 bases; junction bases outside the gene matches: 13. The CDR3 sequence: CASRAIDRVIAEAFF. As DNA, the CDR3 is TGTGCCAGCAGAGCAATAGACAGGGTCATAGCTGAAGCTTTCTTT.

This chain connects TRBV4-2 to TRBJ1-1; 8 nucleotides line up with TRBD1. CDR3 length: 15 amino acids. J was trimmed by 5 bases and V by 0 bases; bases with no gene match: 5. Germline CDR1 is LGHNA and CDR2 is YNFKEQ. The CDR3 here is CASSQDDRGGTEAFF. The CDR3 DNA reads as TGTGCCAGCAGCCAAGATGACAGGGGTGGGACTGAAGCTTTCTTT.